This T cell receptor beta chain derives from a study of blood T cell repertoires in COVID-19. The wider study: COVID-19 samples from acute and convalescent phases originated in the United States, Italy and Spain. Sources were T cells, B-cell-depleted T cells, or PBMCs; the material itself was cDNA or gDNA.

Source study methods: Amplified reference gene primers provided the basis for estimating nucleated cell counts. Assay used: immunoSEQ multiplex PCR; TCRdb lists only in-frame clones, some missing. D and trimming were read from the DNA, whereas the V and J calls and clone size are those reported in that table. Of some 38,000 clones listed, 80% were seen once; the top ten hold around 14%. The ends were cut back, 3 bases at V and 4 bases at J, with 9 bases in the middle. The CDR3 covers 13 residues. Germline CDR1 LNHDA, CDR2 SQIVND (reference sequence). The TCR originated in a woman between 65 and 79 years old with acute or convalescent COVID-19. The sample consisted of peripheral blood. This chain joins TRBV19 and TRBJ1-1, with D uncertain. CDR3 DNA: TGTGCCAGTAGTATGGGTCGGGGCACTGAAGCTTTCTTT. Translating it yields CASSMGRGTEAFF.